This TCR beta chain originates from a study of shared clonotypes between healthy human individuals. Across the study: Three plates each covered CD4 naive and memory; CD8 naive two, CD8 memory one. General study results and limits: Naive subsets generally exceeded memory subsets in estimated richness. With a handful of donors compared, roughly 5% of naive CD4 clonotypes were shared.

Worth noting for this clone: Antigen specificity is unknown.

Libraries were prepared by immunoSEQ multiplex PCR; TCRdb keeps only in-frame clonotypes and omits some of them. Here the sample spans 650,000 to 750,000 clones, around 72% being singletons. This CDR3 is 16 amino acids long. The receptor was isolated from a woman aged 25 to 39 in good health. This chain connects TRBV21-1 to TRBJ2-1; the D segment call TRBD2 is taken from the table without a DNA check. TRBV21-1 represents a pseudogene. The material sequenced was memory CD4+ T cells sorted from blood. Subset here: CD45RA-negative fraction. The CDR3 here is CASSKCRPGAPGEQFF. CDR3 nucleotide sequence: TGTGCCAGCAGCAAATGCCGACCGGGAGCCCCAGGTGAGCAGTTCTTC.